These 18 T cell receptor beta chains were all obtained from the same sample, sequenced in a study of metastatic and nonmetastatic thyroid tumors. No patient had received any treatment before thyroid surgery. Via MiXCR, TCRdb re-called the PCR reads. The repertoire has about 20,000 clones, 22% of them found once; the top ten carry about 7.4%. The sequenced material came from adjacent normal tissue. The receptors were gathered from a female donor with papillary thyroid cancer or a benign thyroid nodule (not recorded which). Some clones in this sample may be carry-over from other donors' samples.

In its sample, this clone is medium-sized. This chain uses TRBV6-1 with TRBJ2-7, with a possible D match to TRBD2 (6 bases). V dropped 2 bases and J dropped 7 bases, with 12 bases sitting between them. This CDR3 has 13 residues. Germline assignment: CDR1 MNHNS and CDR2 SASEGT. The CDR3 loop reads CASSERRDREQYF. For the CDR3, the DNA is TGTGCCAGCAGTGAAAGGCGGGACCGGGAGCAGTACTTC.

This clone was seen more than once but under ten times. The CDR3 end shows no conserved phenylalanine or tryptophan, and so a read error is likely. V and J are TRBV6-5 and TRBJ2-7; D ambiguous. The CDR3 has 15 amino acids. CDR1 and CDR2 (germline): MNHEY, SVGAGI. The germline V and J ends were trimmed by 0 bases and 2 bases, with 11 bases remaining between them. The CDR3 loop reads CASSYSRPETYEQYL. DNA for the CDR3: TGTGCCAGCAGTTACTCGAGACCTGAGACCTACGAGCAGTACCTC.

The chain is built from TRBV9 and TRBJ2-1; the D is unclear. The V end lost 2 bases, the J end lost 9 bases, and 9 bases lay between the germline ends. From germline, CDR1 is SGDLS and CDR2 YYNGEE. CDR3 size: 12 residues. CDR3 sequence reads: CASSVSPPEQFF. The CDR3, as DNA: TGTGCCAGCAGCGTTAGTCCCCCTGAGCAGTTCTTC. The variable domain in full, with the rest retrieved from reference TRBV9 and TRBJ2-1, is DSGVTQTPKHLITATGQRVTLRCSPRSGDLSVYWYQQSLDQGLQFLIQYYNGEERAKGNILERFSAQQFPDLHSELNLSSLELGDSALYFCASSVSPPEQFFGPGTRLTVL.

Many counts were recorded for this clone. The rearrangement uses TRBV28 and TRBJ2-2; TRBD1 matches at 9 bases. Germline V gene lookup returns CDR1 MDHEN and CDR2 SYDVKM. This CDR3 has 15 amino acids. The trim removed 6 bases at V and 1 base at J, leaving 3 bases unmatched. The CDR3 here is CASRDRGQNTGELFF. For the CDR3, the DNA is TGTGCCAGCAGGGACAGGGGCCAGAACACCGGGGAGCTGTTTTTT.

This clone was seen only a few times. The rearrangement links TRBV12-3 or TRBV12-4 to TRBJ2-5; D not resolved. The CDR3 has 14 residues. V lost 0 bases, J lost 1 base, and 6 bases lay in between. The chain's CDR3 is CASSLARIQETQYF. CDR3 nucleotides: TGTGCCAGCAGTTTAGCGCGGATCCAAGAGACCCAGTACTTC.

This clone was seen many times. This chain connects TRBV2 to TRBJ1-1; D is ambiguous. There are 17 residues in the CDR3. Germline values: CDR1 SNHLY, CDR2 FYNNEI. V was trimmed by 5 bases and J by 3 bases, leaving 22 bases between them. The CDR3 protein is CASSLTREIGVYTEAFF. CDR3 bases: TGTGCCAGCAGTTTAACTCGGGAAATTGGGGTGTACACTGAAGCTTTCTTT. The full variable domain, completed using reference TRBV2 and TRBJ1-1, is EPEVTQTPSHQVTQMGQEVILRCVPISNHLYFYWYRQILGQKVEFLVSFYNNEISEKSEIFDDQFSVERPDGSNFTLKIRSTKLEDSAMYFCASSLTREIGVYTEAFFGQGTRLTVV.

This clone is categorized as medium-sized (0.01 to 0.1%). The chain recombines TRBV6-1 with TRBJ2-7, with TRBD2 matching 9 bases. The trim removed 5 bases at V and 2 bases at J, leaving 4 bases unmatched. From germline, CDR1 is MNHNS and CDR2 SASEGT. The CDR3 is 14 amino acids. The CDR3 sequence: CASSRLAATYEQYF. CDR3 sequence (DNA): TGTGCCAGCAGTAGACTAGCGGCCACCTACGAGCAGTACTTC.

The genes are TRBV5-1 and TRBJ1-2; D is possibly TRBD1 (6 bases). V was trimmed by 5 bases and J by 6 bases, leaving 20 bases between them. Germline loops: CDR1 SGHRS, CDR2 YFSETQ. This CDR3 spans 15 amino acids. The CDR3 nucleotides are TGCGCCAGCAGATTTTCGGACAGAAGCGGGGATGGCTACACCTTC. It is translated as CASRFSDRSGDGYTF.

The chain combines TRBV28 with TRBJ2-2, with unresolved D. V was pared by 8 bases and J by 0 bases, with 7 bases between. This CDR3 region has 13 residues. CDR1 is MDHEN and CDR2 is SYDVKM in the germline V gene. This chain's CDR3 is CASLSANTGELFF. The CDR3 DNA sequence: TGTGCCAGCCTGTCAGCGAACACCGGGGAGCTGTTTTTT. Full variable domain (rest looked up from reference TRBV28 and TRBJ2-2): DVKVTQSSRYLVKRTGEKVFLECVQDMDHENMFWYRQDPGLGLRLIYFSYDVKMKEKGDIPEGYSVSREKKERFSLILESASTNQTSMYLCASLSANTGELFFGEGSRLTVL.

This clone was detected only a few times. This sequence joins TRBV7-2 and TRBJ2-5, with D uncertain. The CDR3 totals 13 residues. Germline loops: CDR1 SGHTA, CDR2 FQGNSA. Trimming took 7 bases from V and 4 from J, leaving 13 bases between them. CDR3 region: CASTTYESETQYF. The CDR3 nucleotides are TGTGCCAGCACCACATATGAGTCAGAGACCCAGTACTTC.

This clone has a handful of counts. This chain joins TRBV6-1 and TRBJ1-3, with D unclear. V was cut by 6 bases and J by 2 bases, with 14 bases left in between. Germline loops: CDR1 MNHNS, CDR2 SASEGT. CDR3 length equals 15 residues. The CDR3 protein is CASRQDGMTGNTIYF. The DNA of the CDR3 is TGTGCCAGCAGACAAGACGGCATGACTGGAAACACCATATATTTT.

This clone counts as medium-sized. The CDR3 is CASSQKDSRFF. The CDR3, as DNA: TGTGCCAGCAGTCAAAAGGACAGCCGGTTCTTC. This chain connects TRBV28 to TRBJ2-1; TRBD1 is a possible D gene (6 bases). Per germline, CDR1 MDHEN and CDR2 SYDVKM. The CDR3 consists of 11 residues. Trimming took off 5 bases at V and 15 bases at J, with 14 bases between the two ends.

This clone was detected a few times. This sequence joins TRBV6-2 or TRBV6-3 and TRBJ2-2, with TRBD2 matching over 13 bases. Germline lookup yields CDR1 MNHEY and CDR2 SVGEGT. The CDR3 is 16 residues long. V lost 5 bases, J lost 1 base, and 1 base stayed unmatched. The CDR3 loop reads CASSRLAGGNTGELFF. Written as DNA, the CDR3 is TGTGCCAGCAGTCGACTAGCGGGGGGGAACACCGGGGAGCTGTTTTTT.

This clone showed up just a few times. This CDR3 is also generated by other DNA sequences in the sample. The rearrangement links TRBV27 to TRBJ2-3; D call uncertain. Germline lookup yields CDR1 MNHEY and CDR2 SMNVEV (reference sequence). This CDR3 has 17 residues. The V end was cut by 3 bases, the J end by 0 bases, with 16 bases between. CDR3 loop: CASSLLGTPSSTDTQYF. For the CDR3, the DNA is TGTGCCAGCAGTTTGCTAGGCACACCCTCGAGCACAGATACGCAGTATTTT.

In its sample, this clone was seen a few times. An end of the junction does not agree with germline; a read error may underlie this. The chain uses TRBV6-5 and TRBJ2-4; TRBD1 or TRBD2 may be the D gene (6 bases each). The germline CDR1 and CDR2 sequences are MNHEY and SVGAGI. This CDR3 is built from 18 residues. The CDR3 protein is CAGSYSGAGSLPRNIQYF. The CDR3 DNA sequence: TGTGCCGGCAGTTACTCAGGGGCGGGGTCCTTACCCAGAAACATTCAGTACTTC.

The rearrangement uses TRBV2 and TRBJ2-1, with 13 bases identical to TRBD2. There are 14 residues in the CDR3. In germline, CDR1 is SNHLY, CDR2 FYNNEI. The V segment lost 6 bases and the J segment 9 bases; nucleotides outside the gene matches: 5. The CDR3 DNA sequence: TGTGCCAGCAGCGGACTAGCGGGAGCTTCTGAGCAGTTCTTC. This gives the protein CASSGLAGASEQFF. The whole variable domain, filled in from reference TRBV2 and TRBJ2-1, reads EPEVTQTPSHQVTQMGQEVILRCVPISNHLYFYWYRQILGQKVEFLVSFYNNEISEKSEIFDDQFSVERPDGSNFTLKIRSTKLEDSAMYFCASSGLAGASEQFFGPGTRLTVL.

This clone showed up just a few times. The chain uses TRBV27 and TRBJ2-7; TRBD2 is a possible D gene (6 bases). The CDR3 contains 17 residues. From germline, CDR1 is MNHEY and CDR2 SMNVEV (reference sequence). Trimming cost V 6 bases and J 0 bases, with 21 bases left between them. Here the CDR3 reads CASSHHYQETSSYEQYF. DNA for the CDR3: TGTGCCAGCAGCCACCATTATCAGGAGACTAGCTCCTACGAGCAGTACTTC.

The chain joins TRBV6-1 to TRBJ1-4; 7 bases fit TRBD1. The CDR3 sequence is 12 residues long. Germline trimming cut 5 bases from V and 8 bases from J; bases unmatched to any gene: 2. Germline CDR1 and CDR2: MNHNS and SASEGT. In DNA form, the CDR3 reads TGTGCCAGCAGTACAGGGGCGGAAAAACTGTTTTTT. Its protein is CASSTGAEKLFF.